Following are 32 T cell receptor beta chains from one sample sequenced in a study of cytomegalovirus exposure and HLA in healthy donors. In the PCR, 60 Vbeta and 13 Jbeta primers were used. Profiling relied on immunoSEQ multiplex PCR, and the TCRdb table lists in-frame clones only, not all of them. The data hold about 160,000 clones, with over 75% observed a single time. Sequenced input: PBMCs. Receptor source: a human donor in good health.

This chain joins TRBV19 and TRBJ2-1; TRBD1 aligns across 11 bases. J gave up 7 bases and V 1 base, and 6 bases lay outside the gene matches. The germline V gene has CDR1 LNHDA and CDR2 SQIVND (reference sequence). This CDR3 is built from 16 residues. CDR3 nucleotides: TGTGCCAGTAGTATAGGAGGACAGGGGGCGGGGAATGAGCAGTTCTTC. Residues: CASSIGGQGAGNEQFF.

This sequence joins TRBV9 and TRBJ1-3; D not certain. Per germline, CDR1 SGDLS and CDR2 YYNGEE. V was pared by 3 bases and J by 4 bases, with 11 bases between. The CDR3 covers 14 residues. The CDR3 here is CASSEDRGGNTIYF. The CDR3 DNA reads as TGTGCCAGCAGCGAGGACCGAGGGGGAAACACCATATATTTT.

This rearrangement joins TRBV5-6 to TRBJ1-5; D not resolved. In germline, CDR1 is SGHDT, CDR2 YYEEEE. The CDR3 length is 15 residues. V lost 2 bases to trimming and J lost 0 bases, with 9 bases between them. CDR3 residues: CASSFGYYSNQPQHF. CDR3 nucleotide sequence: TGTGCCAGCAGCTTCGGCTACTATAGCAATCAGCCCCAGCATTTT.

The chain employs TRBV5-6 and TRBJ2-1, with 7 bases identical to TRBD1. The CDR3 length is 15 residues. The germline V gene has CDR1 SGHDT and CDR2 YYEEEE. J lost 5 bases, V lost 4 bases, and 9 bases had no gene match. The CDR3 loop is CASSRGDRAHNEQFF. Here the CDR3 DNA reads TGTGCCAGCAGCCGCGGAGACAGGGCCCACAATGAGCAGTTCTTC.

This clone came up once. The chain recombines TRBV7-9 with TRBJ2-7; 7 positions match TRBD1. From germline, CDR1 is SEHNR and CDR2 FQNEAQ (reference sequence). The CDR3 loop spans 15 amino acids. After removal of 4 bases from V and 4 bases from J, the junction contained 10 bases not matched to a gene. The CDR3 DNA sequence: TGTGCCAGCAGCTCGGGACAGAGTCTATTATACGAGCAGTACTTC. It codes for CASSSGQSLLYEQYF.

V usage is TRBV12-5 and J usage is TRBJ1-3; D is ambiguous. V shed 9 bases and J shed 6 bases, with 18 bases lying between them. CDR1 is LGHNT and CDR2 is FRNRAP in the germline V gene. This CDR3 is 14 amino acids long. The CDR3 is CASGRRARENTIYF. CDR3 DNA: TGTGCTAGCGGGAGACGGGCTCGCGAAAACACCATATATTTT.

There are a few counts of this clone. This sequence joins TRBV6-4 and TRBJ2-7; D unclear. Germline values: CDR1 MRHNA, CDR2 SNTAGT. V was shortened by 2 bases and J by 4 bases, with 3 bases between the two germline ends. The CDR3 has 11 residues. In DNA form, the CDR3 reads TGTGCCAGCAGTGACACATACGAGCAGTACTTC. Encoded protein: CASSDTYEQYF.

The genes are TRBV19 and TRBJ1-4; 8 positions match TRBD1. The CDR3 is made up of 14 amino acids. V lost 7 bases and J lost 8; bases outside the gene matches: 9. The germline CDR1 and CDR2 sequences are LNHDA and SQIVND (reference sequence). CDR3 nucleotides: TGTGCCAGTACCACGGCAGGGGGCGCCGAAAAACTGTTTTTT. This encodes CASTTAGGAEKLFF.

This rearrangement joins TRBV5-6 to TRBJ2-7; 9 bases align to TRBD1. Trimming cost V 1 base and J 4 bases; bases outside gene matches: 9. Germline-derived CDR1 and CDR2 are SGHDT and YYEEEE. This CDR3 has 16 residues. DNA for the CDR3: TGTGCCAGCAGCTTGTTTGGGACAGGGATTAGGTACGAGCAGTACTTC. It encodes CASSLFGTGIRYEQYF.

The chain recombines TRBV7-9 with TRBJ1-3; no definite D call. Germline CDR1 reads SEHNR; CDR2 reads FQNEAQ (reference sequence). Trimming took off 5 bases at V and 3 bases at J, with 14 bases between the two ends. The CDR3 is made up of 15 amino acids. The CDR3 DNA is TGTGCCAGCAGCAATTCTATCACCGTTGGAAACACCATATATTTT. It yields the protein CASSNSITVGNTIYF.

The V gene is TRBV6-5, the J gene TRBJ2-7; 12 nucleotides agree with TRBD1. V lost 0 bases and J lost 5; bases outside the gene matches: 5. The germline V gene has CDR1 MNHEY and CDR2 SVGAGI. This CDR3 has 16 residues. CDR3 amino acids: CASSYSPGQGADEQYF. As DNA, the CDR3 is TGTGCCAGCAGTTACTCTCCGGGACAGGGGGCGGACGAGCAGTACTTC.

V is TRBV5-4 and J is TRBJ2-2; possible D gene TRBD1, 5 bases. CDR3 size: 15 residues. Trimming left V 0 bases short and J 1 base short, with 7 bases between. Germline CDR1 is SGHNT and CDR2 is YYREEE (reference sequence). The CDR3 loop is CASSLEGQNTGELFF. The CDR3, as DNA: TGTGCCAGCAGCTTGGAGGGGCAGAACACCGGGGAGCTGTTTTTT.

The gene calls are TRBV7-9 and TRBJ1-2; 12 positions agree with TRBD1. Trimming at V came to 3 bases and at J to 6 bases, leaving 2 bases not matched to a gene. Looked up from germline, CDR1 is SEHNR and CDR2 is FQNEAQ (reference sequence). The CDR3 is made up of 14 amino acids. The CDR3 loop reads CASSLGQGANGYTF. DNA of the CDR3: TGTGCCAGCAGCTTGGGACAGGGGGCGAATGGCTACACCTTC. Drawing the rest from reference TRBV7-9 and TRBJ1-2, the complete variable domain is DTGVSQNPRHKITKRGQNVTFRCDPISEHNRLYWYRQTLGQGPEFLTYFQNEAQLEKSRLLSDRFSAERPKGSFSTLEIQRTEQGDSAMYLCASSLGQGANGYTFGSGTRLTVV.

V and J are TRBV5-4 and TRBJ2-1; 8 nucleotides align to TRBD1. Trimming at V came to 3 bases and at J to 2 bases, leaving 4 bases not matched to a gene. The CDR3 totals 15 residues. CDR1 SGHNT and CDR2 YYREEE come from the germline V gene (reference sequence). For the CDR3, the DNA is TGTGCCAGCAGCTCCGGGACAGGAGCCTACAATGAGCAGTTCTTC. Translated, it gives CASSSGTGAYNEQFF.

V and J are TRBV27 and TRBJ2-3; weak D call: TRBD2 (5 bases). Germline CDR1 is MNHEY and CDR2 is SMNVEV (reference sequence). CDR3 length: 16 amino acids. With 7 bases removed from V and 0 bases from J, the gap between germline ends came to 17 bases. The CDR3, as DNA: TGTGCCAGCATGAAAGGGAGAGACATTAGCACAGATACGCAGTATTTT. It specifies CASMKGRDISTDTQYF.

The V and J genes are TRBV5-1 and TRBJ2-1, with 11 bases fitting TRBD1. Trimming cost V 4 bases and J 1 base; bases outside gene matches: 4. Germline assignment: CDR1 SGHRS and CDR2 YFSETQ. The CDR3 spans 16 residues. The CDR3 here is CASSHRDRGSYNEQFF. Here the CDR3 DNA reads TGCGCCAGCAGCCACCGGGACAGGGGGTCCTACAATGAGCAGTTCTTC. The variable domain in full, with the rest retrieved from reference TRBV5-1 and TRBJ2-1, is KAGVTQTPRYLIKTRGQQVTLSCSPISGHRSVSWYQQTPGQGLQFLFEYFSETQRNKGNFPGRFSGRQFSNSRSEMNVSTLELGDSALYLCASSHRDRGSYNEQFFGPGTRLTVL.

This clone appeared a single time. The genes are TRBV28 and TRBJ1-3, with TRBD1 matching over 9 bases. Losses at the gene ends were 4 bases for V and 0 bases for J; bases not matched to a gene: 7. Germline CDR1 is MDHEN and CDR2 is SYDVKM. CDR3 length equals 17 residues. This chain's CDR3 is CASSSRLQGASGNTIYF. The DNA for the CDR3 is TGTGCCAGCAGTTCTAGGTTACAGGGGGCCTCTGGAAACACCATATATTTT.

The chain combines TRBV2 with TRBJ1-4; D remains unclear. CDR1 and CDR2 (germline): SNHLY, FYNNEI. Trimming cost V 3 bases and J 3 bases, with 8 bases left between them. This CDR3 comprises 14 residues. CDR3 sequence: CASSDPGSNEKLFF. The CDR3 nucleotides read TGTGCCAGCAGTGATCCCGGTTCTAATGAAAAACTGTTTTTT. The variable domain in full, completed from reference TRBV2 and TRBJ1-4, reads EPEVTQTPSHQVTQMGQEVILRCVPISNHLYFYWYRQILGQKVEFLVSFYNNEISEKSEIFDDQFSVERPDGSNFTLKIRSTKLEDSAMYFCASSDPGSNEKLFFGSGTQLSVL.

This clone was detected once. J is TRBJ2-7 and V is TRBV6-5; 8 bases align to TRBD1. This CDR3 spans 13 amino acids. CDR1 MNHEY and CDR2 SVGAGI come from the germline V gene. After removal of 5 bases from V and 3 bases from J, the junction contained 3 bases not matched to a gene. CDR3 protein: CASSRTGYYEQYF. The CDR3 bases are TGTGCCAGCAGTAGGACAGGGTACTACGAGCAGTACTTC.

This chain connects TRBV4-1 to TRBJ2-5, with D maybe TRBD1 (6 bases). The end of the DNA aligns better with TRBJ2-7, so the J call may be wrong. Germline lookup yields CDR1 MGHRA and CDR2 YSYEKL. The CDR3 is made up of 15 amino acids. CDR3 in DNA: TGCGCCAGCAGCCAAGAGGACAGCCCCCTCTACGAGCAGTACTTC. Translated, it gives CASSQEDSPLYEQYF.

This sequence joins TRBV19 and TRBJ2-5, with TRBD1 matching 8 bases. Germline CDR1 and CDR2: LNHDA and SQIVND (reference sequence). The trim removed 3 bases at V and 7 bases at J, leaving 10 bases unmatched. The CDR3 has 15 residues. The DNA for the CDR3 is TGTGCCAGTAGTATGACAGGGGAAGGGGCCAGGACCCAGTACTTC. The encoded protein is CASSMTGEGARTQYF.

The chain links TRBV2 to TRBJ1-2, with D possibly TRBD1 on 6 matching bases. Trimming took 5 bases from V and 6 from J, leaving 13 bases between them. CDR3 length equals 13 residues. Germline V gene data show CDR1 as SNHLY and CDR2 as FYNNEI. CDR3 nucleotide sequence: TGTGCCAGCAGTTCCGACAGGAATGATGGCTACACCTTC. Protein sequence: CASSSDRNDGYTF.

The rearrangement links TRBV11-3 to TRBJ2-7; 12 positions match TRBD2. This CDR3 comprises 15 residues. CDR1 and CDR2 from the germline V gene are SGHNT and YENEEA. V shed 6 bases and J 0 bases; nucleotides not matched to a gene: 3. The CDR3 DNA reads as TGTGCCAGCAGTACTAGCGGGGGGATCTCCTACGAGCAGTACTTC. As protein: CASSTSGGISYEQYF.

The CDR3 sequence is CASSLSGGEDTQYF. The CDR3 DNA reads as TGCGCCAGCAGCCTTAGCGGGGGGGAAGATACGCAGTATTTT. The chain is built from TRBV5-1 and TRBJ2-3, with 11 positions matching TRBD2. After removal of 4 bases from V and 5 bases from J, the junction contained 3 bases not matched to a gene. The germline V gene has CDR1 SGHRS and CDR2 YFSETQ. The CDR3 is made up of 14 amino acids. The whole variable domain, filled in from reference TRBV5-1 and TRBJ2-3, reads KAGVTQTPRYLIKTRGQQVTLSCSPISGHRSVSWYQQTPGQGLQFLFEYFSETQRNKGNFPGRFSGRQFSNSRSEMNVSTLELGDSALYLCASSLSGGEDTQYFGPGTRLTVL.

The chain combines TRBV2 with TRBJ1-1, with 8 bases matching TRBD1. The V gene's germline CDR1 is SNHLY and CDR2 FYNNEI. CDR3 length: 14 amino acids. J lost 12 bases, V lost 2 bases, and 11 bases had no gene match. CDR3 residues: CASSEQGAGFETFF. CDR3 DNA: TGTGCCAGCAGTGAACAGGGGGCTGGTTTCGAGACTTTCTTT.

The CDR3 DNA reads TGTGCCAGCGCACGGGGGTCACGGGAGACCCAGTACTTC. This codes for CASARGSRETQYF. The chain has TRBV7-9 and TRBJ2-5; D possibly corresponds to TRBD2 (6 bases). This CDR3 contains 13 residues. In germline, CDR1 is SEHNR, CDR2 FQNEAQ (reference sequence). V was clipped by 8 bases and J by 5 bases, with 15 bases between them.

CDR3: CASSILEGNTDTQYF. As DNA, the CDR3 is TGTGCCAGTAGTATATTGGAGGGAAACACAGATACGCAGTATTTT. V and J are TRBV19 and TRBJ2-3; D is possibly TRBD2 (6 bases). V dropped 2 bases and J dropped 2 bases, with 11 bases sitting between them. Per the germline V gene, CDR1 is LNHDA and CDR2 is SQIVND (reference sequence). The CDR3 extends over 15 amino acids.

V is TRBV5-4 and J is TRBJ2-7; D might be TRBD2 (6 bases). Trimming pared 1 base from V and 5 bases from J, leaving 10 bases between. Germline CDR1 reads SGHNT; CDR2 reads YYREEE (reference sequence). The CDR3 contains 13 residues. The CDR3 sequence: CASSLTGGDEQYF. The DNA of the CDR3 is TGTGCCAGCAGCTTGACCGGGGGAGACGAGCAGTACTTC.

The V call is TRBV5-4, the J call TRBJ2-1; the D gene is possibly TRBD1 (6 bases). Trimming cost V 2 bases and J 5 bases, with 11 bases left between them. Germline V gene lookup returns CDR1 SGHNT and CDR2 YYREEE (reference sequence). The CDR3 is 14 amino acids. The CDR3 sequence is CASSFNRVNNEQFF. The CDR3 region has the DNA TGTGCCAGCAGCTTCAACAGGGTTAACAATGAGCAGTTCTTC.

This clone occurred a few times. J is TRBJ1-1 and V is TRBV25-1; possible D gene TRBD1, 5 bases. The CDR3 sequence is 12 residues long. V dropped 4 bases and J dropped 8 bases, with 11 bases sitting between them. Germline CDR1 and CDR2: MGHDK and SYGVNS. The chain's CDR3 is CASSAYTGEAFF. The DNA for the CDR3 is TGTGCCAGCAGTGCATATACAGGAGAAGCTTTCTTT.

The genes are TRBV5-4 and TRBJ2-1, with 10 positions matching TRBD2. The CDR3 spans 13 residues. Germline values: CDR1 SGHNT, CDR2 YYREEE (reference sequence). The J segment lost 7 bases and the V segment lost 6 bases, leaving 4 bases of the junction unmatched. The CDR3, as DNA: TGTGCCAGCACCCGGACTAGCGGAAATGAGCAGTTCTTC. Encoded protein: CASTRTSGNEQFF.

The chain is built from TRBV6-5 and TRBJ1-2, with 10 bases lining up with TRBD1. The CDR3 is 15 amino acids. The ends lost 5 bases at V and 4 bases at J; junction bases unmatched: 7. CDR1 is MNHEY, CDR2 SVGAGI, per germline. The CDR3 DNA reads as TGTGCCAGCAGTACCCGGACAGGGGGTAGCTATGGCTACACCTTC. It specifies CASSTRTGGSYGYTF.